Sequencing of this T cell receptor beta chain was carried out in a study of CD8 T cells in ankylosing spondylitis. Study-level results: Disease-linked clones displayed a CD8+ phenotype and appeared relatively rarely in peripheral blood. Matched ankylosing spondylitis synovial fluid reportedly showed significant enrichment of disease-linked clones. A TCR beta motif of under 10 highly homologous variants appeared characteristic of ankylosing spondylitis blood.

This CDR3 is 15 amino acids long. Trimming cost V 7 bases and J 0 bases, with 12 bases left between them. Germline V gene data show CDR1 as SGHTA and CDR2 as FQGNSA. Quantitative 5'-RACE with molecular barcodes was used to make the TCR beta libraries. In TCRdb, the 5' RACE reads were re-called with MiXCR into one record per CDR3 protein. Among approximately 200,000 distinct CDR3 sequences, 10% to 15% were seen once, and the ten largest hold approximately 9.9%. Notes on this clonotype: The antigen remains unidentified.

The receptor comes from a female donor with ankylosing spondylitis or in good health (not recorded which). Input material: blood, either unsorted or a sorted T cell fraction (not recorded which). The rearrangement joins TRBV7-2 to TRBJ1-4, with a weak D call TRBD1 (5 bases). The CDR3 loop reads CASKIGTATNEKLFF. The DNA of the CDR3 is TGTGCCAGCAAAATCGGGACCGCAACTAATGAAAAACTGTTTTTT.